This TCR beta chain emerged from a study of blood T cell repertoires in COVID-19 (TCRdb year 2020). For the study in its entirety: The collaborator samples originated in the United States, Italy and Spain and spanned the acute and convalescent phases of COVID-19. The material from the prospective study consisted of cDNA or gDNA derived from T cells, B-cell-depleted T cells, or PBMCs. Subjects who had been exposed to COVID-19, were actively infected with it, or had recovered from it provided the deeply sampled blood TCRbeta repertoires that made up the dataset. The repertoires were made available in a free public database intended to serve as a resource for research on the immune response to SARS-CoV-2. The samples were drawn from the first 160 participants of the ongoing ImmuneRACE study and from 950 to 1,500 subjects provided by 6 global collaborators. A de-identified subject ID, COVID-19 status, age in years and sex were almost always included in the sample metadata. HLA class I and class II types, where available, came from metadata supplied by the sample provider rather than from assay-based typing.

Broader findings and caveats from the paper: The quantity of clinical and demographic metadata differed by source and by participant and was supplied without curation.

In Seattle, one collaborating source enrolled patients while the infection was active and tracked those patients longitudinally over the course of disease. Collaborating institutions collected whole blood in K2EDTA tubes following their own protocols. Collaborator samples were shipped for TCRbeta analysis as frozen whole blood, isolated PBMCs, or DNA extracted from either sample type. V loses 2 bases of germline sequence and J loses 8 bases, and the interval between the two ends is 9 bases. Including cysteine and phenylalanine, the CDR3 has 13 amino acids. Only the CDR3 DNA is retained, 39 bases long and in frame from the first base. The germline V gene provides CDR1 SNHLY and CDR2 FYNNEI. TCRbeta CDR3 regions were amplified from genomic DNA using the immunoSEQ Assay, a bias-controlled multiplex PCR. As for the original processing: Within the assay, amplification of reference gene primers was used to estimate how many nucleated cells each sample contained. To quantify the absolute abundance of each unique TCRbeta CDR3 rearrangement, sequence reads were collapsed and filtered. For each sample, productive Simpson clonality was calculated as the square root of Simpson's diversity index over productive rearrangements. TCRdb took this table from immuneACCESS and kept in-frame rearrangements with V and J called. Such tables lack part of the clones; where checked against another copy, unresolved V genes explain under half of the gap, and the rest is unexplained. That table furnishes V, J and clone size, whereas the DNA furnished D and trimming. The sample table shows 150,000 or so clones, and approximately 83% are seen once. Of the sample, around 10% falls within the top ten clones.

Details on this clone: This receptor's antigen is unknown. No base quality values were provided; no much bigger clone lies one nucleotide off.

The clonotype comes from a woman aged 60-75 years with COVID-19, enrolled during active disease. The sample taken for sequencing was peripheral blood. The chain couples TRBV2 to TRBJ1-4; the D gene is possibly TRBD1, with 6 bases matching. The CDR3 region reads CASSENRVEKLFF. The DNA sequence reads TGTGCCAGCAGTGAAAACAGGGTAGAAAAACTGTTTTTT.